The next 5 T cell receptor beta chains were all read from a single sample in a study of T cell repertoires and HLA-DP antigens. Only in-frame clones appear in the TCRdb table, and some are missing; sequencing was by immunoSEQ multiplex PCR. The table has about 110,000 clones, over 90% seen once. Which antigens these TCRs recognize remains unknown. The sequenced sample was CD4+ T cells from PBMCs. These receptors all come from a young woman in good health and CMV-seronegative.

The chain carries TRBV19 and TRBJ2-7; TRBD2 matches 13 bases. Germline lookup yields CDR1 LNHDA and CDR2 SQIVND (reference sequence). The CDR3 sequence is 16 residues long. J gave up 3 bases and V 1 base, and 3 bases lay outside the gene matches. CDR3 protein: CASSIAGTSGNYEQYF. CDR3 sequence (DNA): TGTGCCAGTAGTATAGCCGGGACTAGCGGGAACTACGAGCAGTACTTC. Full variable domain (remainder filled in from reference TRBV19 and TRBJ2-7): DGGITQSPKYLFRKEGQNVTLSCEQNLNHDAMYWYRQDPGQGLRLIYYSQIVNDFQKGDIAEGYSVSREKKESFPLTVTSAQKNPTAFYLCASSIAGTSGNYEQYFGPGTRLTVT.

V gene TRBV6-6 combines with J gene TRBJ1-1; tentative D call: TRBD1 (5 bases). With 5 bases removed from V and 4 bases from J, the gap between germline ends came to 20 bases. CDR3 length equals 16 residues. In germline, CDR1 is MNHNY, CDR2 SVGAGI (reference sequence). This chain's CDR3 is CASSPDPGGRITEAFF. CDR3 sequence (DNA): TGTGCCAGCAGTCCAGACCCGGGGGGGAGAATCACTGAAGCTTTCTTT.

The rearrangement uses TRBV4-1 and TRBJ1-2, with a tentative D call TRBD1 (5 bases). The CDR3 loop spans 15 amino acids. V lost 6 bases and J 8 bases, leaving 22 bases between the germline ends. Germline V gives CDR1 MGHRA, CDR2 YSYEKL. This CDR3 is CASRRDPFRDGGYTF. CDR3 bases: TGCGCCAGCAGGCGCGACCCGTTCAGGGATGGGGGCTACACCTTC.

V is TRBV27 and J is TRBJ1-2; no reliable D call. Germline assignment: CDR1 MNHEY and CDR2 SMNVEV (reference sequence). Trimming removed 0 bases from V and 5 bases from J, with 4 bases in between. There are 12 residues in the CDR3. This CDR3 reads CASSLSGYGYTF. The CDR3 nucleotides are TGTGCCAGCAGTTTATCGGGTTATGGCTACACCTTC.

DNA of the CDR3: TGTGCCAGCAGTCCAAGTAGCGGGGGCGGGGAGACCCAGTACTTC. Its protein product is CASSPSSGGGETQYF. This chain links TRBV28 with TRBJ2-5, with 9 bases aligning to TRBD2. The germline V gene encodes CDR1 MDHEN and CDR2 SYDVKM. Trimming took 5 bases from V and 5 from J; bases not matched to a gene: 9. This CDR3 has 15 amino acids.